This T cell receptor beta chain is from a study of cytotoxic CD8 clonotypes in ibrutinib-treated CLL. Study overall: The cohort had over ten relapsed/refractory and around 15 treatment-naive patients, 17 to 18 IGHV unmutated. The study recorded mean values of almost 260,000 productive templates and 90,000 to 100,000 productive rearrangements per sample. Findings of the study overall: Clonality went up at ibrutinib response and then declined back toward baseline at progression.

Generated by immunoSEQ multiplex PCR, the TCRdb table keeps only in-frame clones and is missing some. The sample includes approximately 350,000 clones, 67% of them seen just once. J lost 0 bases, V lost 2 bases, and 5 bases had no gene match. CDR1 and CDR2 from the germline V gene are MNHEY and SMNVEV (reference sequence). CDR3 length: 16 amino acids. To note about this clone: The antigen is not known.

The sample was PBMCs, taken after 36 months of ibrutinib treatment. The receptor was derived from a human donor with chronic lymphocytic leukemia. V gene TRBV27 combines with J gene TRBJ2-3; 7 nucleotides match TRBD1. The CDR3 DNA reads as TGTGCCAGCAGTTTAATTGGACAGGATAGCACAGATACGCAGTATTTT. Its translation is CASSLIGQDSTDTQYF.